This TCR beta chain was profiled in a study of a mutant IDH1 vaccine in newly diagnosed glioma. With 5 bases removed from V and 1 base from J, the gap between germline ends came to 12 bases. The CDR3 consists of 15 residues. Germline values: CDR1 MNHEY, CDR2 SVGAGI. About this clone itself: The antigen is not known.

Time point meaning: week 5, during vaccination. The study gave 300 ug of mutant IDH1 20-mer peptide per vaccine dose, with topical imiquimod. Donors harbored newly found WHO grade 3 or 4 IDH1-mutant, ATRX-lost astrocytomas. Sequencing was performed with immunoSEQ multiplex PCR; in TCRdb, only in-frame clones are kept and a portion is missing. The sample yields around 50,000 clones, 75% to 90% seen once. The TCR comes from a woman between 40 and 50 years old with glioma. This chain connects TRBV6-5 to TRBJ2-1; weak D call: TRBD2 (6 bases). Specimen: PBMCs, collected from a glioma patient whose treatment included an IDH1 peptide vaccine. The CDR3, as DNA: TGTGCCAGCAGTCTACTTGGGGGGTCCTACAATGAGCAGTTCTTC. Its protein is CASSLLGGSYNEQFF.